The 3 T cell receptor beta chains reported below all come from one sample, sequenced in a study of blood T cells in healthy people across ages. Next came a second PCR, run for about 7 to 12 cycles, which used a sample-barcoded 5' primer along with a J-beta primer mix. TCRdb reprocessed the 5' RACE reads with MiXCR, giving one entry per CDR3 protein. This table has 550,000 to 650,000 distinct CDR3 sequences, roughly 31% appearing once. Input material: blood. These receptor sequences come from a woman older than 75 in good health.

The chain couples TRBV11-2 to TRBJ2-7; the D is unclear. Germline V gene sequence: CDR1 SGHAT, CDR2 FQNNGV. V was clipped by 2 bases and J by 3 bases, with 8 bases between them. The CDR3 sequence is 13 residues long. The CDR3 coding sequence is TGTGCCAGCAGCTTATACACAGTCTACGAGCAGTACTTC. This translates into CASSLYTVYEQYF.

CDR3 sequence (DNA): TGCAGTGTTGCACAGGGGGCGCAGGATCAGCCCCAGCATTTT. As protein: CSVAQGAQDQPQHF. The gene calls are TRBV20-1 and TRBJ1-5; 9 positions match TRBD1. CDR3 length equals 14 residues. Germline CDR1 reads DFQATT; CDR2 reads SNEGSKA (reference sequence). The V and J ends lost 7 bases and 5 bases, in that order; junction bases with no gene match: 9.

This clonotype occurred many times. The chain has TRBV5-1 and TRBJ2-3, with 13 bases identical to TRBD2. CDR3 length: 16 residues. Germline CDR1 and CDR2: SGHRS and YFSETQ. The junction had 6 bases not matched to a gene; V was cut back by 3 bases and J by 5 bases. The CDR3 DNA reads as TGCGCCAGCAGCTCGACTAGCGGGGGGTTAGGAGATACGCAGTATTTT. The encoded protein is CASSSTSGGLGDTQYF.